The rows below give T cell receptor beta chains drawn from one sample of a study of radiotherapy plus CTLA-4 blockade in lung cancer. TCRdb's copy holds only in-frame clones and misses some; the assay was immunoSEQ multiplex PCR. Of more than 50,000 clones listed, around 76% are singletons. Sequenced here: peripheral blood, sampled from a patient treated with radiotherapy plus ipilimumab. The receptor source for this set is a human donor with non-small cell lung cancer who had a complete response to radiotherapy plus ipilimumab. The conserved cysteine and the conserved F or W are not part of the CDR3 here. The order of the fields is J gene, V gene, CDR3 protein.

J: TRBJ2-3; V: TRBV6-5; CDR3: ASSSTTDTQY
J: TRBJ1-1; V: TRBV7-9; CDR3: ASSFPRTGGEIEAF
J: TRBJ1-2; V: TRBV27; CDR3: ASSFRYTKSGYT
J: TRBJ2-7; V: TRBV10-2; CDR3: ASSVELAAGEQY
J: TRBJ1-3; V: TRBV27; CDR3: ASSPAGQASGNTIY
J: TRBJ2-1; V: TRBV15; CDR3: ATLPSGGSYNEQF
J: TRBJ2-1; V: TRBV7-8; CDR3: ASSQTSGRTIISSYNEQF
J: TRBJ1-4; V: TRBV12-5; CDR3: ASGLDGQSHEKLF
J: TRBJ2-4; V: TRBV28; CDR3: ASSLPAGHIQY
J: TRBJ2-7; V: TRBV7-2; CDR3: ASSLVGRGSYEQY
J: TRBJ2-1; V: TRBV7-3; CDR3: ASSLTKGENEQF
J: TRBJ1-2; V: TRBV19; CDR3: ASSSLRGQGQYGYT
J: TRBJ2-1; V: TRBV28; CDR3: ASSPRTARSSYNEQF
J: TRBJ1-4; V: TRBV6-5; CDR3: ASSWTAQNEKLF
J: TRBJ2-7; V: TRBV11-2; CDR3: ASSFPQGARPYEQY
J: TRBJ1-1; V: TRBV10-2; CDR3: ASSPAGNTEAF
J: TRBJ2-4; V: TRBV10-3; CDR3: AISDIGTQKNIQY
J: TRBJ1-1; V: TRBV2; CDR3: ASSVEAEGRAF
J: TRBJ1-5; V: TRBV21-1; CDR3: ASSREEGANQPQH
J: TRBJ1-3; V: TRBV11-2; CDR3: ASSSLQGRTIY
J: TRBJ2-6; V: TRBV4-3; CDR3: ASSQLTGGSGANVLT
J: TRBJ1-6; V: TRBV27; CDR3: ASSLLVYNSPLH
J: TRBJ2-5; V: TRBV30; CDR3: AWDRGAETQY
J: TRBJ2-2; V: TRBV6-6; CDR3: ASSLAGDTGELF
J: TRBJ2-7; V: TRBV19; CDR3: ATTPTGSYEQY
J: TRBJ2-7; V: TRBV6-1; CDR3: ASSEQGYEQY
J: TRBJ2-2; V: TRBV9; CDR3: ASSVGDRGKNTGELF
J: .; V: TRBV7-9; CDR3: ASSSNRGVPYEQY
J: TRBJ2-1; V: TRBV7-3; CDR3: ASSLVGLAEERQF
J: TRBJ2-7; V: TRBV4-2; CDR3: ASSQAGGGPYQQY